These 25 T cell receptor beta chains share one sample of origin, sequenced in a study of cytomegalovirus exposure and HLA in healthy donors. It was with 60 Vbeta and 13 Jbeta primers that the PCR ran. The method was immunoSEQ multiplex PCR; TCRdb's version includes in-frame clones alone and lacks a portion of them. Of under 85,000 clones listed, 79% are singletons. What was sequenced was PBMCs. These receptors all come from a woman in her thirties or forties in good health and CMV-seropositive.

This chain uses TRBV5-1 with TRBJ1-3; a possible D gene is TRBD1 (5 bases). Per the germline V gene, CDR1 is SGHRS and CDR2 is YFSETQ. Trimming took 2 bases from V and 4 from J, leaving 10 bases between them. The CDR3 totals 14 residues. CDR3 in DNA: TGCGCCAGCAGCTTAGGAGGGACCGGAAACACCATATATTTT. This encodes CASSLGGTGNTIYF.

This clone has more than one count but fewer than ten. This chain links TRBV27 with TRBJ1-4, with D perhaps TRBD1 (5 bases). V was clipped by 6 bases and J by 0 bases, with 14 bases between them. The CDR3 has 16 residues. Germline CDR1 reads MNHEY; CDR2 reads SMNVEV (reference sequence). The CDR3 is CASRFITGSTNEKLFF. In nucleotides, the CDR3 is TGTGCCAGCAGATTCATCACAGGCTCAACTAATGAAAAACTGTTTTTT. Drawing the rest from reference TRBV27 and TRBJ1-4, the complete variable domain is EAQVTQNPRYLITVTGKKLTVTCSQNMNHEYMSWYRQDPGLGLRQIYYSMNVEVTDKGDVPEGYKVSRKEKRNFPLILESPSPNQTSLYFCASRFITGSTNEKLFFGSGTQLSVL.

This chain uses TRBV28 with TRBJ1-5; 8 positions match TRBD1. Germline V gene lookup returns CDR1 MDHEN and CDR2 SYDVKM. The CDR3 loop spans 14 amino acids. With 8 bases clipped from V and 3 bases from J, the junction kept 6 bases outside the gene matches. In DNA, the CDR3 is TGTGCCAGCGCCGTGGGACAGGTCAATCAGCCCCAGCATTTT. Translation: CASAVGQVNQPQHF.

J is TRBJ1-3 and V is TRBV13; D remains unclear. Trimming removed 4 bases from V and 0 bases from J, with 7 bases in between. The CDR3 has 14 residues. From germline, CDR1 is PRHDT and CDR2 FYEKMQ (reference sequence). The CDR3 sequence: CASSYALSGNTIYF. The CDR3 DNA reads TGTGCCAGCAGCTATGCGCTCTCTGGAAACACCATATATTTT.

V and J are TRBV4-2 and TRBJ1-3; 7 bases are a match to TRBD1. Trimming cost V 1 base and J 1 base; bases outside gene matches: 7. This CDR3 has 17 amino acids. Germline values: CDR1 LGHNA, CDR2 YNFKEQ. The CDR3 region has the DNA TGTGCCAGCAGCCAAGGCGCAGGGGGGTGGTCTGGAAACACCATATATTTT. Amino acid sequence: CASSQGAGGWSGNTIYF.

The rearrangement uses TRBV28 and TRBJ1-1, with a tentative D call TRBD1 (6 bases). The CDR3 is 15 amino acids. Looked up from germline, CDR1 is MDHEN and CDR2 is SYDVKM. With 7 bases removed from V and 1 base from J, the gap between germline ends came to 16 bases. CDR3 loop: CASMAPRGKNTEAFF. CDR3 sequence (DNA): TGTGCCAGCATGGCCCCCAGGGGCAAGAACACTGAAGCTTTCTTT.

This rearrangement joins TRBV5-1 to TRBJ1-2; maybe TRBD1 (5 bases). The V gene lost 0 bases and the J gene lost 4 bases, with 13 bases spanning the gap. Germline CDR1 SGHRS, CDR2 YFSETQ. The CDR3 covers 15 residues. The CDR3 DNA sequence: TGCGCCAGCAGCTTGGGTGACAGCCCATCCTATGGCTACACCTTC. This encodes CASSLGDSPSYGYTF.

This clone has a handful of counts. This chain connects TRBV2 to TRBJ1-2, with 11 positions matching TRBD1. J was trimmed by 4 bases and V by 6 bases; bases with no gene match: 7. This CDR3 has 15 residues. Germline V gene sequence: CDR1 SNHLY, CDR2 FYNNEI. In DNA form, the CDR3 reads TGTGCCAGCAGGACTTCCGGGACAGGGGGCTATGGCTACACCTTC. Amino acid sequence: CASRTSGTGGYGYTF.

A remark on this clone: Mismatch with germline at one junction end may stem from a read error. V and J are TRBV6-1 and TRBJ2-7; 10 positions match TRBD1. Germline V gene data show CDR1 as MNHNS and CDR2 as SASEGT. The CDR3 totals 15 residues. The CDR3 sequence is CASTELTGGAYEQYF. Here the CDR3 DNA reads TGTGCCAGCACTGAACTGACAGGGGGCGCCTACGAGCAGTACTTC.

The rearrangement joins TRBV5-1 to TRBJ1-2; D possibly corresponds to TRBD1 (5 bases). Deletions cut 4 bases from V and 6 bases from J, with 16 bases between. The CDR3 is made up of 14 amino acids. Germline V gene data show CDR1 as SGHRS and CDR2 as YFSETQ. The CDR3 coding sequence is TGCGCCAGCAGCCCAGACGGGGGAATTGATGGCTACACCTTC. This sequence encodes CASSPDGGIDGYTF.

V gene TRBV4-2 combines with J gene TRBJ2-7; 7 positions match TRBD2. V was pared by 4 bases and J by 1 base, with 7 bases of the junction left unmatched. Germline V gene data show CDR1 as LGHNA and CDR2 as YNFKEQ. The CDR3 has 15 amino acids. CDR3 coding DNA: TGTGCCAGCAGCCGAGGGACTACCCAATCCTACGAGCAGTACTTC. It specifies CASSRGTTQSYEQYF.

The CDR3, as DNA: TGCGCCAGCAGCCAAGCGACGGGAGAGGGCTACACCTTC. Translated, it gives CASSQATGEGYTF. The rearrangement joins TRBV4-1 to TRBJ1-2; no reliable D call. CDR1 and CDR2 from the germline V gene are MGHRA and YSYEKL. The CDR3 length is 13 residues. The germline V and J ends were trimmed by 1 base and 8 bases, with 11 bases remaining between them.

This chain connects TRBV29-1 to TRBJ1-2; 8 bases line up with TRBD1. V dropped 4 bases and J dropped 4; count of bases not matched to a gene: 5. This CDR3 has 13 residues. Looked up from germline, CDR1 is SQVTM and CDR2 is ANQGSEA. The CDR3 bases are TGCAGCGTTGCAGGGGGCCCTACCTATGGCTACACCTTC. This encodes CSVAGGPTYGYTF.

This clone was observed a single time. V gene TRBV7-9 combines with J gene TRBJ2-3; 10 nucleotides agree with TRBD1. J was trimmed by 1 base and V by 3 bases; bases with no gene match: 4. The germline CDR1 and CDR2 sequences are SEHNR and FQNEAQ (reference sequence). This CDR3 region has 16 residues. The CDR3 DNA reads TGTGCCAGCAGCTTCTCCGGGACAGGGGGCACAGATACGCAGTATTTT. Translated: CASSFSGTGGTDTQYF.

The CDR3 is CACPGDRGYTF. The CDR3 DNA reads TGTGCCTGCCCAGGGGATCGCGGCTACACCTTC. The chain joins TRBV30 to TRBJ1-2; D possibly corresponds to TRBD1 (6 bases). Germline CDR1 is GTSNPN and CDR2 is SVGIG (reference sequence). This CDR3 is 11 amino acids long. V was cut by 6 bases and J by 8 bases, with 13 bases left in between.

This chain links TRBV6-5 with TRBJ2-3; 8 bases fit TRBD1. The CDR3 extends over 14 amino acids. Germline CDR1 reads MNHEY; CDR2 reads SVGAGI. V gave up 6 bases and J gave up 6 bases; unmatched junction bases: 8. In DNA, the CDR3 is TGTGCCAGCAGGTCAGGGGGCCGAGGGGATACGCAGTATTTT. Residues: CASRSGGRGDTQYF.

The chain recombines TRBV29-1 with TRBJ1-6; 9 bases are shared with TRBD1. V shed 7 bases and J 7 bases; nucleotides not matched to a gene: 5. Per germline, CDR1 SQVTM and CDR2 ANQGSEA. This CDR3 has 13 amino acids. CDR3 sequence: CSARTGDNSPLHF. The CDR3 nucleotides are TGCAGCGCCAGGACAGGGGACAATTCACCCCTCCACTTT.

The J gene is TRBJ1-1, the V gene TRBV7-3, with D hard to call. CDR3 length: 13 residues. V was shortened by 8 bases and J by 2 bases, with 12 bases between the two germline ends. Germline V CDR1 and CDR2: SGHTA, FQGTGA. The CDR3 is CASARGSNTEAFF. In DNA form, the CDR3 reads TGTGCCAGCGCCCGTGGTAGCAACACTGAAGCTTTCTTT. The whole variable domain, remainder taken from reference TRBV7-3 and TRBJ1-1, is GAGVSQTPSNKVTEKGKYVELRCDPISGHTALYWYRQSLGQGPEFLIYFQGTGAADDSGLPNDRFFAVRPEGSVSTLKIQRTERGDSAVYLCASARGSNTEAFFGQGTRLTVV.

This sequence joins TRBV4-2 and TRBJ2-7; 10 nucleotides match TRBD2. V shed 1 base, J shed 2 bases, and the junction held 8 bases outside the gene matches. Germline V lookup: CDR1 LGHNA, CDR2 YNFKEQ. This CDR3 is built from 17 residues. The DNA for the CDR3 is TGTGCCAGCAGCCAAGTTGTGGGACTAGCGTTCACCTACGAGCAGTACTTC. It encodes CASSQVVGLAFTYEQYF.

The chain couples TRBV18 to TRBJ2-7; 7 bases line up with TRBD1. The trim removed 3 bases at V and 4 bases at J, leaving 12 bases unmatched. Germline lookup yields CDR1 KGHSH and CDR2 LQKENI. The CDR3 is made up of 16 amino acids. Written as DNA, the CDR3 is TGTGCCAGCTCACCGATGACAGGGCCTGGGAAATACGAGCAGTACTTC. This sequence encodes CASSPMTGPGKYEQYF.

The chain links TRBV4-1 to TRBJ1-5; the D is unclear. This CDR3 is 14 amino acids long. Germline-derived CDR1 and CDR2 are MGHRA and YSYEKL. V dropped 4 bases and J dropped 5 bases, with 12 bases sitting between them. CDR3 nucleotide sequence: TGCGCCAGCAGCCCCCCGGGCGGGGATCAGCCCCAGCATTTT. Amino acids: CASSPPGGDQPQHF.

This chain uses TRBV30 with TRBJ1-5, with 8 bases lining up with TRBD1. V lost 0 bases to trimming and J lost 5 bases; unmatched junction nucleotides: 0. CDR3 length: 13 residues. Germline V gives CDR1 GTSNPN, CDR2 SVGIG (reference sequence). CDR3 sequence: CAWSVQGDQPQHF. CDR3 sequence (DNA): TGTGCCTGGAGTGTACAGGGGGATCAGCCCCAGCATTTT. Supplemented by reference TRBV30 and TRBJ1-5, the full variable domain reads SQTIHQWPATLVQPVGSPLSLECTVEGTSNPNLYWYRQAAGRGLQLLFYSVGIGQISSEVPQNLSASRPQDRQFILSSKKLLLSDSGFYLCAWSVQGDQPQHFGDGTRLSIL.

This rearrangement joins TRBV5-1 to TRBJ1-2; 8 bases are shared with TRBD1. Trimming took 0 bases from V and 8 from J; bases not matched to a gene: 3. CDR3 length equals 13 residues. Germline V gives CDR1 SGHRS, CDR2 YFSETQ. The DNA of the CDR3 is TGCGCCAGCAGCTTGGGACAGGGGTTAGGCTACACCTTC. It specifies CASSLGQGLGYTF.

J is TRBJ1-2 and V is TRBV5-1; 10 bases match TRBD1. CDR3 size: 14 residues. CDR1 and CDR2 from the germline V gene are SGHRS and YFSETQ. V was pared by 3 bases and J by 7 bases, with 6 bases of the junction left unmatched. The CDR3 DNA reads as TGCGCCAGCAGCTCGACAGGGGGCCTAGGTGGCTACACCTTC. This codes for CASSSTGGLGGYTF.

The chain is built from TRBV5-1 and TRBJ2-3; no reliable D call. With 4 bases removed from V and 2 bases from J, the gap between germline ends came to 14 bases. CDR1 is SGHRS, CDR2 YFSETQ, per germline. This CDR3 region has 15 residues. This CDR3 is CASSPVLGHTDTQYF. The CDR3 DNA reads as TGCGCCAGCAGCCCGGTGCTAGGCCACACAGATACGCAGTATTTT.